The 9 T cell receptor beta chains in this list originate from one sample, sequenced in a study of T cells in women clearing cervical HPV infection. TCRdb's copy holds only in-frame clones and misses some; the assay was immunoSEQ multiplex PCR. The sample table sets out about 48,000 clones. The sample consisted of blood buffy coat. The receptors come from a woman aged 18 to 69 with a cervical HPV16 infection that either progressed to CIN3+ or cleared (not recorded which).

Remarks on this clone: The CDR3 extends 3 residues past the end of the read, so its final part is completed from the germline J gene. V usage is TRBV19 and J usage is TRBJ1-6; TRBD1 might be the D (6 bases). Germline V gene data show CDR1 as LNHDA and CDR2 as SQIVND (reference sequence). The CDR3 sequence is 15 residues long. The V and J ends lost 4 bases and 9 bases respectively, with 16 bases between them. The CDR3 loop reads CASSTARGTTSPLHF. The part of the CDR3 DNA that was read is TGTGCCAGTAGTACTGCACGTGGGACAACTTCACCC. The whole variable domain, remainder taken from reference TRBV19 and TRBJ1-6, is DGGITQSPKYLFRKEGQNVTLSCEQNLNHDAMYWYRQDPGQGLRLIYYSQIVNDFQKGDIAEGYSVSREKKESFPLTVTSAQKNPTAFYLCASSTARGTTSPLHFGNGTRLTVT.

To note about this clone: The DNA ends 3 residues before the CDR3 does, and the rest of the CDR3 is filled in from the germline J gene. The chain couples TRBV11-2 to TRBJ1-3; D remains unclear. CDR3 size: 14 residues. Germline-derived CDR1 and CDR2 are SGHAT and FQNNGV. V lost 2 bases and J lost 2, with 7 bases in between. The CDR3 bases that were read are TGTGCCAGCAGCTTATCACAGACTGGAAACACC. It specifies CASSLSQTGNT. The full CDR3 sequence reads CASSLSQTGNTIYF. Combining the CDR3 with reference TRBV11-2 and TRBJ1-3 gives the whole variable domain EAGVAQSPRYKIIEKRQSVAFWCNPISGHATLYWYQQILGQGPKLLIQFQNNGVVDDSQLPKDRFSAERLKGVDSTLKIQPAKLEDSAVYLCASSLSQTGNTIYFGEGSWLTVV.

Comments on this clone: The CDR3 extends 3 residues past the end of the read, so its final part is completed from the germline J gene. The rearrangement links TRBV20-1 to TRBJ1-2; TRBD1 matches 8 bases. Trimming removed 7 bases from V and 4 bases from J; junction bases left unmatched: 5. The CDR3 runs to 12 residues. CDR1 is DFQATT and CDR2 is SNEGSKA in the germline V gene (reference sequence). CDR3 loop: CSVPGGSYGYTF. Partial CDR3 DNA: TGCAGTGTCCCAGGGGGCAGCTATGGC.

Points on this clone: The read stops 3 residues short of the end of the CDR3; the missing end is completed from the germline J gene. The chain is built from TRBV5-1 and TRBJ2-2, with 11 bases matching TRBD2. After removal of 2 bases from V and 6 bases from J, the junction contained 9 bases not matched to a gene. The CDR3 totals 17 residues. Looked up from germline, CDR1 is SGHRS and CDR2 is YFSETQ. CDR3 sequence: CASSFSSGGQGPGELFF. The sequenced CDR3 bases are TGCGCCAGCAGCTTCTCTAGCGGGGGGCAGGGACCCGGGGAG.

On this clone: The CDR3 is cut off 3 residues early in the read; its end comes from the germline J gene. The rearrangement joins TRBV7-8 to TRBJ2-7; 8 bases line up with TRBD1. Trimming removed 5 bases from V and 5 bases from J; junction bases left unmatched: 5. Germline V CDR1 and CDR2: SGHVS, FQNEAQ. The CDR3 spans 13 residues. The CDR3 DNA, read in part, is TGTGCCAGCAGCACCCGACAGGGGAACGAG. It codes for CASSTRQGNE. The whole CDR3 protein is CASSTRQGNEQYF.

In the case of this clone: The read gets to within 3 residues of the CDR3 end, and the germline J gene fills in the rest. The chain has TRBV10-2 and TRBJ1-2; tentatively, D is TRBD1 (6 bases). Looked up from germline, CDR1 is WSHSY and CDR2 is SAAADI. V was shortened by 6 bases and J by 2 bases, with 16 bases between the two germline ends. The CDR3 spans 15 residues. The CDR3 sequence: CASSPQRRGNYGYTF. The part of the CDR3 DNA that was read is TGCGCCAGCAGCCCTCAGCGAAGGGGGAACTATGGC.

Comments on this clone: The CDR3 extends 3 residues past the end of the read, so its final part is completed from the germline J gene. The V call is TRBV5-6, the J call TRBJ2-3; D gene uncertain. CDR3 length equals 13 residues. The germline gives CDR1 SGHDT, CDR2 YYEEEE. This CDR3 is CASSLEEGSTQYF. The covered CDR3 bases are TGTGCCAGCAGCTTGGAAGAAGGCTCAACG.

Comments on this clone: The CDR3 end lies 3 residues beyond the end of the read and is filled in from the germline J gene. V usage is TRBV7-6 and J usage is TRBJ1-1, with a weak D call TRBD1 (6 bases). V was shortened by 1 base and J by 3 bases, with 12 bases between the two germline ends. CDR1 is SGHVS, CDR2 FNYEAQ, per germline. This CDR3 contains 15 residues. CDR3 sequence reads: CASSLETGIYTEAFF. The CDR3 DNA, read in part, is TGTGCCAGCAGCTTAGAGACAGGTATATACACTGAA.

As for this clone: The missing CDR3 end, 3 residues past where the read stops, is filled in from the germline J gene. The chain has TRBV19 and TRBJ1-5, with 7 nucleotides matching TRBD1. V lost 3 bases to trimming and J lost 6 bases; unmatched junction nucleotides: 8. CDR3 length equals 15 residues. Germline lookup yields CDR1 LNHDA and CDR2 SQIVND (reference sequence). The CDR3 here is CASSISTGQAQPQHF. The part of the CDR3 DNA that was read is TGTGCCAGTAGTATTTCGACAGGGCAAGCTCAGCCC.